The 24 T cell receptor beta chains given below trace back to one sample, sequenced in a study of CD8+ T cells in alopecia areata. Once RNA had been extracted, it was reverse transcribed into cDNA to act as the sequencing template. Sequencing was performed with immunoSEQ multiplex PCR; in TCRdb, only in-frame clones are kept and a portion is missing. The data hold under 250,000 clones, with 57% observed a single time. This sample comprised CD4+ T cells sorted from blood, obtained at week 0. These receptors all stem from a human donor with alopecia areata.

This chain uses TRBV29-1 with TRBJ2-4; D is possibly TRBD1 or TRBD2 (5 bases each). This CDR3 region has 13 residues. Trimming took 3 bases from V and 8 from J, leaving 14 bases between them. Germline CDR1 and CDR2: SQVTM and ANQGSEA. Here the CDR3 DNA reads TGCAGCGTTGACAGTATAGGGACCGACATTCAGTACTTC. It encodes CSVDSIGTDIQYF.

This clone was counted only a few times. The chain uses TRBV5-1 and TRBJ2-3; possibly TRBD1 or TRBD2 for D (5 bases each). Germline V gene sequence: CDR1 SGHRS, CDR2 YFSETQ. The germline V and J ends were trimmed by 3 bases and 0 bases, with 14 bases remaining between them. The CDR3 loop spans 16 amino acids. For the CDR3, the DNA is TGCGCCAGCAGCTGGGGACGTGCCGCTAGCACAGATACGCAGTATTTT. Its protein is CASSWGRAASTDTQYF.

V and J are TRBV4-2 and TRBJ2-1; 9 positions agree with TRBD2. Per the germline V gene, CDR1 is LGHNA and CDR2 is YNFKEQ. Trimming removed 1 base from V and 14 bases from J; junction bases left unmatched: 3. The CDR3 sequence is 12 residues long. As DNA, the CDR3 is TGTGCCAGCAGCCAAGCAGGCGGGAGGGAGTTCTTC. Protein: CASSQAGGREFF.

V is TRBV30 and J is TRBJ2-1, with TRBD1 identical over 9 bases. V gave up 3 bases and J gave up 5 bases; unmatched junction bases: 5. CDR1 and CDR2 (germline): GTSNPN, SVGIG (reference sequence). This CDR3 is built from 14 residues. The CDR3 coding sequence is TGTGCCTGGAGGACAGGGGGTGAGAACAATGAGCAGTTCTTC. Translating it yields CAWRTGGENNEQFF.

The chain recombines TRBV6-5 with TRBJ2-7; no definite D call. Germline V gene sequence: CDR1 MNHEY, CDR2 SVGAGI. V was trimmed by 0 bases and J by 7 bases, leaving 13 bases between them. This CDR3 region has 14 residues. The CDR3 DNA reads TGTGCCAGCAGTTACTCGGGAAGGGAACGGGAGCAGTACTTC. This encodes CASSYSGREREQYF.

CDR3 DNA: TGTGCCAGCAGCTTAGCGGACGGATTAAGCACAGATACGCAGTATTTT. Amino acid sequence: CASSLADGLSTDTQYF. J is TRBJ2-3 and V is TRBV7-8; D gene ambiguous. Germline V gene sequence: CDR1 SGHVS, CDR2 FQNEAQ. Trimming pared 0 bases from V and 0 bases from J, leaving 10 bases between. This CDR3 has 16 residues.

This clone was seen only once. This rearrangement joins TRBV7-6 to TRBJ1-1; 8 positions match TRBD1. There are 18 residues in the CDR3. The germline CDR1 and CDR2 sequences are SGHVS and FNYEAQ. The J segment lost 4 bases and the V segment lost 4 bases, leaving 17 bases of the junction unmatched. CDR3 sequence (DNA): TGTGCCAGCAGCTCTTACCTCGGACAGGGTGGGAGGAGCACTGAAGCTTTCTTT. This codes for CASSSYLGQGGRSTEAFF.

This clone has a handful of counts. The rearrangement links TRBV7-2 to TRBJ1-5; TRBD1 matches 7 bases. Unmatched junction bases numbered 6, after V lost 5 bases and J lost 5 bases. The CDR3 is made up of 14 amino acids. Germline assignment: CDR1 SGHTA and CDR2 FQGNSA. This CDR3 is CASSQGGIDQPQHF. The CDR3 DNA follows: TGTGCCAGCAGCCAGGGGGGCATCGATCAGCCCCAGCATTTT.

The chain has TRBV5-1 and TRBJ2-7; tentatively, D is TRBD1 (5 bases). This CDR3 spans 14 amino acids. The germline gives CDR1 SGHRS, CDR2 YFSETQ. Trimming shortened V by 3 bases and J by 0 bases, and 10 bases separated the two germline ends. The CDR3 nucleotides are TGCGCCAGCAGCTCGGGCAGGGCCTCCTACGAGCAGTACTTC. This codes for CASSSGRASYEQYF.

The table lists this clone with a count of one. This chain links TRBV9 with TRBJ1-4; 8 bases map to TRBD1. V trimming: 4 bases; J trimming: 5 bases; junction bases outside the gene matches: 7. CDR1 is SGDLS and CDR2 is YYNGEE in the germline V gene. This CDR3 comprises 15 residues. The CDR3 DNA reads as TGTGCCAGCAGCTTCGGAAGACAGGGGAATGAAAAACTGTTTTTT. Its protein product is CASSFGRQGNEKLFF. Based on the CDR3 plus reference TRBV9 and TRBJ1-4, the full variable domain is DSGVTQTPKHLITATGQRVTLRCSPRSGDLSVYWYQQSLDQGLQFLIQYYNGEERAKGNILERFSAQQFPDLHSELNLSSLELGDSALYFCASSFGRQGNEKLFFGSGTQLSVL.

The V gene is TRBV7-2, the J gene TRBJ2-1, with a possible D match to TRBD2 (7 bases). The CDR3 contains 16 residues. CDR1 and CDR2 (germline): SGHTA, FQGNSA. Trimming left V 5 bases short and J 8 bases short, with 22 bases between. The CDR3 sequence: CASSPIFGGGAHEQFF. CDR3 nucleotide sequence: TGTGCCAGCAGCCCGATTTTCGGTGGGGGGGCCCATGAGCAGTTCTTC.

Only a few counts were recorded for this clone. This chain uses TRBV21-1 with TRBJ1-5. TRBV21-1 is labeled a pseudogene. The CDR3 has 16 amino acids. This chain's CDR3 is CASSKGLKGGNQPQHF. CDR3 nucleotides: TGTGCCAGCAGCAAAGGACTGAAGGGAGGCAATCAGCCCCAGCATTTT.

V gene TRBV28 combines with J gene TRBJ2-5; no definite D call. V lost 6 bases and J lost 0, with 2 bases in between. Germline values: CDR1 MDHEN, CDR2 SYDVKM. This CDR3 is 11 amino acids long. DNA for the CDR3: TGTGCCAGCAGCGACCAAGAGACCCAGTACTTC. Its translation is CASSDQETQYF.

CDR3: CSAIKTEGYTF. The DNA for the CDR3 is TGCAGTGCTATTAAGACAGAAGGCTACACCTTC. V usage is TRBV20-1 and J usage is TRBJ1-2; maybe TRBD1 (5 bases). V was clipped by 4 bases and J by 8 bases, with 11 bases between them. This CDR3 is built from 11 residues. CDR1 DFQATT and CDR2 SNEGSKA come from the germline V gene (reference sequence).

For the CDR3, the DNA is TGTGCCAGCAGTGGACAGGGGAACGAGCAGTACTTC. Translating it yields CASSGQGNEQYF. The chain uses TRBV2 and TRBJ2-7; 8 nucleotides match TRBD1. The CDR3 runs to 12 residues. V gave up 4 bases and J gave up 5 bases; unmatched junction bases: 1. Germline V gives CDR1 SNHLY, CDR2 FYNNEI.

In this sample, this clone turned up a few times. The chain joins TRBV19 to TRBJ1-2; 7 bases match TRBD1. The length of the CDR3 is 15 residues. The trim removed 1 base at V and 2 bases at J, leaving 4 bases unmatched. Germline V gene sequence: CDR1 LNHDA, CDR2 SQIVND (reference sequence). In DNA, the CDR3 is TGTGCCAGTAGTATAGGGGACAGCAGGAACTATGGCTACACCTTC. As protein: CASSIGDSRNYGYTF.

This clone occurred a few times. The chain is built from TRBV7-9 and TRBJ2-7; D is possibly TRBD1 (6 bases). This CDR3 region has 15 residues. Germline assignment: CDR1 SEHNR and CDR2 FQNEAQ (reference sequence). Trimming cost V 2 bases and J 0 bases, with 11 bases left between them. The CDR3 nucleotides read TGTGCCAGCAGCTTATGGACAGACTACTCCTACGAGCAGTACTTC. Its protein product is CASSLWTDYSYEQYF.

The rearrangement uses TRBV27 and TRBJ2-6; 9 nucleotides align to TRBD1. The CDR3 has 17 amino acids. Looked up from germline, CDR1 is MNHEY and CDR2 is SMNVEV (reference sequence). V was clipped by 7 bases and J by 0 bases; unmatched bases: 7. This chain's CDR3 is CASTPGQGSSGANVLTF. CDR3 bases: TGTGCCAGCACCCCGGGACAGGGAAGCTCTGGGGCCAACGTCCTGACTTTC.

This clone showed up just a few times. The chain couples TRBV5-1 to TRBJ2-1; the D gene could be TRBD1 or TRBD2 (5 bases each). V lost 7 bases to trimming and J lost 3 bases, with 14 bases between them. The V gene's germline CDR1 is SGHRS and CDR2 YFSETQ. The CDR3 is made up of 14 amino acids. The CDR3 DNA follows: TGCGCCAGCGGGATGGGGGAAATCTACAATGAGCAGTTCTTC. This sequence encodes CASGMGEIYNEQFF.

The V and J genes are TRBV2 and TRBJ1-2; possible D gene TRBD1, 5 bases. This CDR3 is 13 amino acids long. Trimming left V 8 bases short and J 3 bases short, with 13 bases between. The V gene's germline CDR1 is SNHLY and CDR2 FYNNEI. The CDR3 nucleotides are TGTGCCAGCTTGGGGGGAACGGACTATGGCTACACCTTC. This gives the protein CASLGGTDYGYTF. The variable domain in full, completed from reference TRBV2 and TRBJ1-2, reads EPEVTQTPSHQVTQMGQEVILRCVPISNHLYFYWYRQILGQKVEFLVSFYNNEISEKSEIFDDQFSVERPDGSNFTLKIRSTKLEDSAMYFCASLGGTDYGYTFGSGTRLTVV.

The chain employs TRBV29-1 and TRBJ1-2; perhaps TRBD1 as D (6 bases). The ends were cut back, 5 bases at V and 8 bases at J, with 12 bases in the middle. In germline, CDR1 is SQVTM, CDR2 ANQGSEA. The CDR3 is 11 amino acids. The CDR3, as DNA: TGCAGCGTTCGGGGGGCACAGGGCTACACCTTC. Its protein product is CSVRGAQGYTF.

The J gene is TRBJ2-2, the V gene TRBV9, with D perhaps TRBD2 (8 bases). With 10 bases removed from V and 2 bases from J, the gap between germline ends came to 18 bases. This CDR3 spans 15 amino acids. Germline V gene data show CDR1 as SGDLS and CDR2 as YYNGEE. In nucleotides, the CDR3 is TGTGCCTCCGGGGGGGACAGATTCAACACCGGGGAGCTGTTTTTT. Translated, it gives CASGGDRFNTGELFF.

This clone was counted only a few times. The chain carries TRBV25-1 and TRBJ1-1; TRBD1 is a possible D gene (5 bases). V was shortened by 3 bases and J by 3 bases, with 14 bases between the two germline ends. There are 15 residues in the CDR3. Germline-derived CDR1 and CDR2 are MGHDK and SYGVNS. The CDR3 DNA follows: TGTGCCAGCAGTGACCCAGCGACAGCTTACACTGAAGCTTTCTTT. This gives the protein CASSDPATAYTEAFF.

This chain joins TRBV7-2 and TRBJ1-2; tentatively, D is TRBD1 (5 bases). Germline CDR1 is SGHTA and CDR2 is FQGNSA. The V and J ends lost 5 bases and 9 bases respectively, with 16 bases between them. This CDR3 comprises 13 residues. CDR3 DNA sequence: TGTGCCAGCAGCCCCGGGACGGCTCCTAGCTACACCTTC. This encodes CASSPGTAPSYTF.